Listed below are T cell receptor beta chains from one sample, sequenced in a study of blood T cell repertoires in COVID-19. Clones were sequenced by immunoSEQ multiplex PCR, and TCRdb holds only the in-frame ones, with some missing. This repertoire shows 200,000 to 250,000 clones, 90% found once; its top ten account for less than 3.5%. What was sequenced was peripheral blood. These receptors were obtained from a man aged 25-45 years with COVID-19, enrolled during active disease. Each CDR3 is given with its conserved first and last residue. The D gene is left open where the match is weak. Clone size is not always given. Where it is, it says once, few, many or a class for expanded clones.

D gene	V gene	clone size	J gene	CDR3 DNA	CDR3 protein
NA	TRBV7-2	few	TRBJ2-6	TGTGCCACCGTCGAGGGCTCTGGGGCCAACGTCCTGACTTTC	CATVEGSGANVLTF
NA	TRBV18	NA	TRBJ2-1	TGTGCCAGCTCACCACCTGGGCTAGCTAAAGCCTACAATGAGCAGTTCTTC	CASSPPGLAKAYNEQFF
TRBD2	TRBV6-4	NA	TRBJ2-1	TGTGCCAGCAGTGACAATAGCGGGGGTTTAAATGAGCAGTTCTTC	CASSDNSGGLNEQFF
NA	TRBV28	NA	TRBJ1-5	TGTGCCAGCAGTTTGGTAGCGCAGCCCCAGCATTTT	CASSLVAQPQHF
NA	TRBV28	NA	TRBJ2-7	TGTGCCAGCAGTTTCGGGGGAACCTACGAGCAGTACTTC	CASSFGGTYEQYF
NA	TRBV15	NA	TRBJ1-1	TGTGCCACCAGCAGAGATTGGACAGTCCCGAACACTGAAGCTTTCTTT	CATSRDWTVPNTEAFF
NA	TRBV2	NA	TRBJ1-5	TGTGCCAGCAGTGAATTTTCCGGTGGAGGGAGCAATCAGCCCCAGCATTTT	CASSEFSGGGSNQPQHF
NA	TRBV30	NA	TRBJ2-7	TGTGCCTGGAGCCTTTCCCTCTACGAGCAGTACTTC	CAWSLSLYEQYF
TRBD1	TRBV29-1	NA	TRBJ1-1	TGCAGCGTGGCGAGTGGACAGGGGACCATGAACACTGAAGCTTTCTTT	CSVASGQGTMNTEAFF
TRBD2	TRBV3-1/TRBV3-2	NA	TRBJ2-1	TGTGCCAGCAGACCCTCCGGGACTAGCGGGAGGGCTGAGCAGTTCTTC	CASRPSGTSGRAEQFF
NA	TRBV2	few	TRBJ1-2	TGTGCCAGCCGTCTTACCGGGAGTCTCTATGGCTACACCTTC	CASRLTGSLYGYTF
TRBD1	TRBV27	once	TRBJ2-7	TGTGCCAGCAGTAGGGACAGGGGTATCGAGCAGTACTTC	CASSRDRGIEQYF
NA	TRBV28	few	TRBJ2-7	TGTGCCAGCAATGAGGGGGGGTTAAGGACCGAGCAGTACTTC	CASNEGGLRTEQYF
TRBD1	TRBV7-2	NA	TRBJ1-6	TGTGCCAGCAAAACCGGGACAGGGACTTCACCCCTCCACTTT	CASKTGTGTSPLHF
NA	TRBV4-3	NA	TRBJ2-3	TGCGCCAGCAGCCAAGAGGGGGGAACAGGGGTAGGCACAGATACGCAGTATTTT	CASSQEGGTGVGTDTQYF
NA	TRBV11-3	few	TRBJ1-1	TGTGCCAGCAGCAAAGGGGAGGACACTGAAGCTTTCTTT	CASSKGEDTEAFF
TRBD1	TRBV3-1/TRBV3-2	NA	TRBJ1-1	TGTGCCAGCAGTGACCGGGACAGGGGAAAAGCTTTCTTT	CASSDRDRGKAFF
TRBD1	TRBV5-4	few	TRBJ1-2	TGTGCCAGCAGCTTGGGACAGGGGCAGAGCTATGGCTACACCTTC	CASSLGQGQSYGYTF
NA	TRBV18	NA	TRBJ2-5	TGTGCCAGCTCACCACTAATTGGGCAGAACCAAGAGACCCAGTACTTC	CASSPLIGQNQETQYF
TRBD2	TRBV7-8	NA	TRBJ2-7	TGTGCCAGCAGCGACTATGCGGGAGCCACCACGGCGCAGTACTTC	CASSDYAGATTAQYF
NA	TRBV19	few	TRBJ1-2	TGTGCCAGTAGTACCGACCACAGAGCTGGCTACACCTTC	CASSTDHRAGYTF
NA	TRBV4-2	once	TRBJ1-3	TGTGCCAGCAGCCAAGATCAGCGGCCAGGGGTAGGAAACACCATATATTTT	CASSQDQRPGVGNTIYF
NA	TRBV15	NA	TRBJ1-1	TGTGCCACCAGCAGAGGGACAGTGAGGGGCACTGAAGCTTTCTTT	CATSRGTVRGTEAFF
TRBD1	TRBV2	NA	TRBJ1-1	TGTGCCAGCAGAAAAGGACAGGGAGGAACTGAAGCTTTCTTT	CASRKGQGGTEAFF
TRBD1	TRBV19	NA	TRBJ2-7	TGTGCCAGTAGCCGGGACAGGGAAAGCCGCGAGCAGTACTTC	CASSRDRESREQYF
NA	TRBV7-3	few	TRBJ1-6	TGTGCCAGCAGCCCAAGACAGAATTCACCCCTCCACTTT	CASSPRQNSPLHF
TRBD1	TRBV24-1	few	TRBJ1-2	TGTGCCACCAGTGCCAGGACAGGTGATGGCTACACCTTC	CATSARTGDGYTF
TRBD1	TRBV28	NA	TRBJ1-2	TGTGCCAGCAGTTTCGAAGGGACAGTCTATGGCTACACCTTC	CASSFEGTVYGYTF
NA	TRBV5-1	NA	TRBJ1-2	TGCGCCAGCAGCTTAAATTCAGCCCAGGATGGCTACACCTTC	CASSLNSAQDGYTF
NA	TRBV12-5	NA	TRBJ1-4	TGTGCTAGTGCCTACTCCCACCTACCGGGTGAAAAACTGTTTTTT	CASAYSHLPGEKLFF
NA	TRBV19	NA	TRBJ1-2	TGTGCCAGTAGTATACCCGACAGGCGGACGCGAGGCTACACCTTC	CASSIPDRRTRGYTF
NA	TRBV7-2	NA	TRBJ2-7	TGTGCCAGCAGCTTACACAGGGTTTCCTACGAGCAGTACTTC	CASSLHRVSYEQYF
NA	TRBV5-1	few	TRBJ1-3	TGCGCCAGCAGCTTGGATCGGAACAGTGGCACCATATATTTT	CASSLDRNSGTIYF
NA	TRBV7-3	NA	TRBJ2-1	TGTGCCAGCAGCTTAAGCAGGTACAATGAGCAGTTCTTC	CASSLSRYNEQFF
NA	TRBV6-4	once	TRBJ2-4	TGTGCCAGCAAAAGACAGCTTAGCACCGCCAAAAACATTCAGTACTTC	CASKRQLSTAKNIQYF
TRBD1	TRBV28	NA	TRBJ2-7	TGTGCCAGCAGTTCGGGACAGTCTTACGAGCAGTACTTC	CASSSGQSYEQYF
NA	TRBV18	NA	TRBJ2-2	TGTGCCAGCTCACCAAACAGCGGAACCGGGGAGCTGTTTTTT	CASSPNSGTGELFF
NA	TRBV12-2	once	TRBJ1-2	NA	CASRFFGETEDGYTF
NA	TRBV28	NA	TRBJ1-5	TGTGCCAGCAGTGGGGGGTCCAATCAGCCCCAGCATTTT	CASSGGSNQPQHF
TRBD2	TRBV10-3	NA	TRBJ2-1	TGTGCCATCAGTGAGCTGGAGCGGGGATACAATGAGCAGTTCTTC	CAISELERGYNEQFF
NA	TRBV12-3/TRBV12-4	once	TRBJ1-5	TGTGCCAGCAGTTTTGGGGGCGTTCAGCCCCAGCATTTT	CASSFGGVQPQHF
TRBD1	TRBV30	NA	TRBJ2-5	TGTGCCTGGAGTGGCCGACAGGGTCTATATGAGACCCAGTACTTC	CAWSGRQGLYETQYF
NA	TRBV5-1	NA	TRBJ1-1	TGCGCCAGCAGCCCTGCCCCCGGCGGGCAGGGAGGTGACGCTTTCTTT	CASSPAPGGQGGDAFF